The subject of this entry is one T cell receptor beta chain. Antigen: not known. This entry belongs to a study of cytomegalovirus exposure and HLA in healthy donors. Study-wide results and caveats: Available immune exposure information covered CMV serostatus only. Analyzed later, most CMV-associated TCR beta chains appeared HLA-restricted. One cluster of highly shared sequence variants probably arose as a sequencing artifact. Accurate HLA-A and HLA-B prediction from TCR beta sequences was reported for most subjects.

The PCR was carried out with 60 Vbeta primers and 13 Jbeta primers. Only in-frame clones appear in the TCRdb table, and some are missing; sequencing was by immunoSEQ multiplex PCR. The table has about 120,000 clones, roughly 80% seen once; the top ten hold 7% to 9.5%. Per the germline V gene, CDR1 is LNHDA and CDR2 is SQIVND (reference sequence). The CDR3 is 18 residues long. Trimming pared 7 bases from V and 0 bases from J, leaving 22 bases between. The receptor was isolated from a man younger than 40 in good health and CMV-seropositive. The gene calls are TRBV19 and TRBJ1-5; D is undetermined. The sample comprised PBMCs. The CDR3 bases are TGTGCCAGTACCAAGCGAGGGTGGTCAGTATATAGCAATCAGCCCCAGCATTTT. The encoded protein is CASTKRGWSVYSNQPQHF.